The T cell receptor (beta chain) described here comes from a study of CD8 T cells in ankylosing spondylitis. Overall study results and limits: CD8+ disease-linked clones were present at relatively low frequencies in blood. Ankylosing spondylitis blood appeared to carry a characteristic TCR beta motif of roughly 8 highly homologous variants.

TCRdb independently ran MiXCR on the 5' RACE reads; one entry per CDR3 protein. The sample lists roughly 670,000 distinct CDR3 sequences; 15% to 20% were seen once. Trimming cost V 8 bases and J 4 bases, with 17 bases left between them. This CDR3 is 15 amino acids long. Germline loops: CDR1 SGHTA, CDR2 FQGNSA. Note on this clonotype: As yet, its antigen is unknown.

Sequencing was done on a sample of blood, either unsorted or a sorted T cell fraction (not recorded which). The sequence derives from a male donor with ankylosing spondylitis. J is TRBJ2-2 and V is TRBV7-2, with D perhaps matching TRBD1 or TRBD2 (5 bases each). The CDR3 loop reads CASLPAWGTTGELFF. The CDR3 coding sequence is TGTGCCAGCCTACCGGCGTGGGGGACCACCGGGGAGCTGTTTTTT.